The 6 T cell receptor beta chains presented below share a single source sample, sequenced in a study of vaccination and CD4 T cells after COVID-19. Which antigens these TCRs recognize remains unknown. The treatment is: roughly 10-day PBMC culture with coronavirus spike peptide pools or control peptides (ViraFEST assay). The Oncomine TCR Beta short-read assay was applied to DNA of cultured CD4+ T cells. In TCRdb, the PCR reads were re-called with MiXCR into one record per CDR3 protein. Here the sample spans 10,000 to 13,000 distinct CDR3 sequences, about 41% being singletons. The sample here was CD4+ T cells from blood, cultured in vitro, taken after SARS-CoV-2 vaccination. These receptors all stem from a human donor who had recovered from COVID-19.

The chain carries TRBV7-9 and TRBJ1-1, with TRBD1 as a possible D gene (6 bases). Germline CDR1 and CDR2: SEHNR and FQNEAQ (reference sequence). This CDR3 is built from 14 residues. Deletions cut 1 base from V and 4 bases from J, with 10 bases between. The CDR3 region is CASSLDGGITEAFF. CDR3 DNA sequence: TGTGCCAGCAGCTTAGATGGGGGCATCACTGAAGCTTTCTTT. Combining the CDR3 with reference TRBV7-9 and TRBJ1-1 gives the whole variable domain DTGVSQNPRHKITKRGQNVTFRCDPISEHNRLYWYRQTLGQGPEFLTYFQNEAQLEKSRLLSDRFSAERPKGSFSTLEIQRTEQGDSAMYLCASSLDGGITEAFFGQGTRLTVV.

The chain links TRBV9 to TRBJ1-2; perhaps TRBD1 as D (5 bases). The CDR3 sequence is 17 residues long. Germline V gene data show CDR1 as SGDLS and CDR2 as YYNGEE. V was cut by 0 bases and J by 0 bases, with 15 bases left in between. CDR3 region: CASSVGVGTQANYGYTF. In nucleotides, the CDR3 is TGTGCCAGCAGCGTAGGGGTAGGGACTCAAGCTAACTATGGCTACACCTTC.

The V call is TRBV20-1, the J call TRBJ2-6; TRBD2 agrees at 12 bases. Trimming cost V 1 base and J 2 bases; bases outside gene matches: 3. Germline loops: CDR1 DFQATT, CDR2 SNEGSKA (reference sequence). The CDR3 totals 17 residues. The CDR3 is CSARGTSGKAGANVLTF. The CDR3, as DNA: TGCAGTGCTAGAGGGACTAGCGGGAAGGCTGGGGCCAACGTCCTGACTTTC.

The chain's CDR3 is CASSLGDLNTEAFF. The CDR3 DNA sequence: TGTGCCAGCAGTTTAGGGGATCTGAACACTGAAGCTTTCTTT. The gene calls are TRBV28 and TRBJ1-1; the D is unclear. Between the trimmed V and J ends, which lost 2 bases and 0 bases, there was a span of 7 bases. The CDR3 is 14 residues long. Germline V gene lookup returns CDR1 MDHEN and CDR2 SYDVKM.

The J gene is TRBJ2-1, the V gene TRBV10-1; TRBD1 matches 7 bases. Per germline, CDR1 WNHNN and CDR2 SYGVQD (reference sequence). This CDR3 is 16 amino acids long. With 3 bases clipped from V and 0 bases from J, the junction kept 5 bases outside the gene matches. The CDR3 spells CASSDGQASSYNEQFF. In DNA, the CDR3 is TGCGCCAGCAGTGATGGACAGGCGAGCTCCTACAATGAGCAGTTCTTC.

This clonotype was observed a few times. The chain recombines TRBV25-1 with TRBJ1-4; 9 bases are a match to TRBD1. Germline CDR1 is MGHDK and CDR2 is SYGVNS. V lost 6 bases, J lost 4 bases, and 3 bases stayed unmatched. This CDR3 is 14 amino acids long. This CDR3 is CASRMGQGNEKLFF. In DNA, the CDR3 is TGTGCCAGCAGGATGGGACAGGGTAATGAAAAACTGTTTTTT.